What follows is one TCR beta chain and its context. This clonotype appeared a few times. What antigen it recognizes has not been identified. No quality values exist for individual bases; no much larger clone is one base distant. The CDR3 starts with the cysteine, ends with the phenylalanine, and has 11 residues. The read is trimmed to its CDR3 DNA, 33 bases read in frame from base 1. Via the germline V gene (reference sequence), CDR1 is DFQATT and CDR2 SNEGSKA. Deletion took 6 bases off V and 9 bases off J, with a span of 13 bases between the germline ends. The sample is drawn from a study of T-cell reconstitution after alpha-beta-depleted transplantation in children (dated by TCRdb to the mid-2010s). Background for the entire study: The study quantitatively tracked T-cell immune reconstitution after TCRalphabeta/CD19-depleted allogeneic hematopoietic cell transplantation in children using TCR repertoire profiling.

What the time point label conveys for this sample: day 60 (about 2 months) after transplantation. The treatment or condition label of this sample denotes: allogeneic hematopoietic cell transplantation with graft depleted of TCRalphabeta T cells and CD19 B cells. TCRalphabeta/CD19-depleted allogeneic hematopoietic cell grafts were given to the transplant recipients, all of whom were children. The library was prepared using PCR. The instrument given in TCRdb is Illumina HiSeq 2500. To normalize quantification of the TCRbeta repertoire, the TCR libraries were built with molecular barcoding that relied on unique molecular identifiers. The public reads were quality trimmed at Q25 with fastp and then assembled into clones with MiXCR by TCRdb, keeping productive beta chains. Rows are unified per CDR3 protein, each entry keeping the most common DNA and genes. The sample includes about 27,000 distinct CDR3 sequences, with 15% to 20% observed a single time. Roughly 35% of the sample goes to the ten largest clones.

General findings and caveats noted by the study authors: The frequencies of hyperexpanded clones fell over the following months, and after one year, T-cell counts and TCRbeta diversity were mostly attributed to newly produced T cells. In some patients, high TCRbeta diversity at day 60 was attributed to recipient T cells and intrathymic progenitors that had survived conditioning. About two months after transplant, the apparently early recovery of alphabetaT-cell counts reportedly depended on just several hundred clones that had expanded rapidly and came from non-depleted graft cells.

Sequences were derived from PBMCs, mostly from graft donor cells, sampled 60 days after TCRalphabeta/CD19-depleted stem cell transplant. The rearranged chain carries TRBV20-1 and TRBJ2-3, and the D gene may be TRBD2, 6 bases matching. This receptor was obtained from a male patient between 2 and 15 years old who had a stem cell transplant for acute lymphoblastic leukemia, so the T cells may come from the graft donor. The DNA sequence follows: TGCAGTGCCCCGCGGGGCGAAACGCAGTATTTT. It encodes CSAPRGETQYF.